This T cell receptor (beta chain) comes out of a study of PD-1 blockade in classical Hodgkin lymphoma. Study-level findings and limits: The diversity seen at baseline in complete responders resembled that of newly diagnosed patients. The authors have not defined what causes the repertoire differences, possibly disease activity or prior therapy. In newly diagnosed patients, baseline TCR diversity was reportedly below that of healthy donors. Exclusion removed patients who began nivolumab under 1 year after ASCT.

Per the germline V gene, CDR1 is SNHLY and CDR2 is FYNNEI. The CDR3 contains 15 residues. Germline trimming cut 6 bases from V and 1 base from J; bases unmatched to any gene: 4. A word on this clone: The target antigen is unknown.

Noted time point: cycle 4 day 1 (C4D1), after less than 7 weeks of nivolumab. Brentuximab vedotin exposure varied among the patients, all of whom had relapsed after autologous stem cell transplantation. Produced via immunoSEQ multiplex PCR; TCRdb's table is partial and in-frame only. The sample holds around 15,000 clones, around 82% seen once. The sequence was collected from a human donor with classical Hodgkin lymphoma. The sample was peripheral blood mononuclear cells (PBMCs), taken before the fourth cycle of nivolumab. V usage is TRBV2 and J usage is TRBJ1-5; 9 positions match TRBD1. Written as DNA, the CDR3 is TGTGCCAGCAGGCCCGGGACAGGGAGCAATCAGCCCCAGCATTTT. Its protein product is CASRPGTGSNQPQHF.